These 14 T cell receptor beta chains originate from one sample sequenced in a study of blood T cell repertoires in COVID-19. This table comes from immunoSEQ multiplex PCR, and its TCRdb copy is limited to in-frame clones, with some not included. The profile shows about 270,000 clones, roughly 86% of them singletons. Sequenced material: peripheral blood. These TCRs come from a man in his forties who had recovered from COVID-19.

The genes are TRBV10-1 and TRBJ2-5, with TRBD2 matching 7 bases. The CDR3 runs to 16 residues. Per germline, CDR1 WNHNN and CDR2 SYGVQD (reference sequence). After removal of 10 bases from V and 5 bases from J, the junction contained 19 bases not matched to a gene. In DNA, the CDR3 is TGCGCCAACCTCACCGGGCCTAGCGGCCCTGTTGAGACCCAGTACTTC. It encodes CANLTGPSGPVETQYF.

This rearrangement joins TRBV9 to TRBJ2-7, with 7 bases matching TRBD2. Germline CDR1 reads SGDLS; CDR2 reads YYNGEE. Trimming at V came to 4 bases and at J to 1 base, leaving 8 bases not matched to a gene. CDR3 length equals 15 residues. CDR3 amino acids: CASSPRAGESYEQYF. CDR3 coding DNA: TGTGCCAGCAGCCCTCGGGCGGGAGAGTCCTACGAGCAGTACTTC. The full variable domain, its missing parts supplied by reference TRBV9 and TRBJ2-7, is DSGVTQTPKHLITATGQRVTLRCSPRSGDLSVYWYQQSLDQGLQFLIQYYNGEERAKGNILERFSAQQFPDLHSELNLSSLELGDSALYFCASSPRAGESYEQYFGPGTRLTVT.

The CDR3 coding sequence is TGTGCCAGCAGCTCCGGGACAGGGAAAGGCTACACCTTC. This codes for CASSSGTGKGYTF. The rearrangement links TRBV7-9 to TRBJ1-2; 9 nucleotides match TRBD1. The CDR3 length is 13 residues. The J segment lost 8 bases and the V segment lost 4 bases, leaving 5 bases of the junction unmatched. CDR1 and CDR2 (germline): SEHNR, FQNEAQ (reference sequence).

This chain links TRBV30 with TRBJ2-3; D may be TRBD2 (6 bases). The CDR3 consists of 14 residues. V was pared by 6 bases and J by 0 bases, with 13 bases between. Germline V gives CDR1 GTSNPN, CDR2 SVGIG (reference sequence). The CDR3 coding sequence is TGTGCCTGCCCCCTGGGGGGAAGCACAGATACGCAGTATTTT. Translating it yields CACPLGGSTDTQYF.

The chain carries TRBV19 and TRBJ2-7; 10 bases map to TRBD1. Per germline, CDR1 LNHDA and CDR2 SQIVND (reference sequence). Trimming at V came to 5 bases and at J to 6 bases, leaving 4 bases not matched to a gene. This CDR3 has 13 residues. CDR3 sequence reads: CASSARTGGEQYF. Here the CDR3 DNA reads TGTGCCAGTAGTGCCCGGACAGGGGGCGAGCAGTACTTC.

The chain employs TRBV5-1 and TRBJ1-2; no clear D gene. The germline V gene has CDR1 SGHRS and CDR2 YFSETQ. The CDR3 extends over 13 amino acids. Trimming removed 0 bases from V and 4 bases from J, with 7 bases in between. CDR3: CASSLDLPYGYTF. Here the CDR3 DNA reads TGCGCCAGCAGCTTGGACCTACCCTATGGCTACACCTTC.

The chain has TRBV15 and TRBJ2-5; possible D gene TRBD2, 7 bases. Germline values: CDR1 LNHNV, CDR2 YYDKDF (reference sequence). Trimming took 0 bases from V and 5 from J, leaving 13 bases between them. The CDR3 totals 15 residues. CDR3 nucleotides: TGTGCCACCAGCAGAGATCGGGGGGCCGTGGAGACCCAGTACTTC. The encoded protein is CATSRDRGAVETQYF.

The V gene is TRBV19, the J gene TRBJ2-5, with D tentatively TRBD2 (6 bases). Germline V gives CDR1 LNHDA, CDR2 SQIVND (reference sequence). The CDR3 sequence is 13 residues long. Trimming stripped 9 bases from V and 4 bases from J, with 15 bases between. CDR3 residues: CASSRGKGETQYF. CDR3 in DNA: TGTGCCAGCTCACGGGGGAAAGGAGAGACCCAGTACTTC.

The gene calls are TRBV30 and TRBJ1-2; no firm D call. The germline V gene has CDR1 GTSNPN and CDR2 SVGIG (reference sequence). The CDR3 has 13 amino acids. V gave up 0 bases and J gave up 6 bases, with 11 bases separating them. The CDR3 DNA reads as TGTGCCTGGAGTGTGGGGAGGGTCAATGGCTACACCTTC. Translated: CAWSVGRVNGYTF.

This rearrangement joins TRBV5-1 to TRBJ1-2; the match to TRBD1 covers 9 bases. Per the germline V gene, CDR1 is SGHRS and CDR2 is YFSETQ. The CDR3 has 16 residues. V trimming: 1 base; J trimming: 2 bases; junction bases outside the gene matches: 6. CDR3 sequence: CASSLPGQGRNYGYTF. The CDR3, as DNA: TGCGCCAGCAGCTTGCCCGGACAGGGGAGAAACTATGGCTACACCTTC.

The J gene is TRBJ2-1, the V gene TRBV5-8; weak D call: TRBD2 (6 bases). Trimming shortened V by 0 bases and J by 6 bases, and 10 bases separated the two germline ends. The CDR3 loop spans 14 amino acids. CDR1 and CDR2 (germline): SGHTS, YDEGEE. Written as DNA, the CDR3 is TGTGCCAGCAGCTTGGGGGGGACTCCCAATGAGCAGTTCTTC. Translated: CASSLGGTPNEQFF.

The J gene is TRBJ1-2, the V gene TRBV7-2; D gene uncertain. The V gene's germline CDR1 is SGHTA and CDR2 FQGNSA. Trimming stripped 2 bases from V and 3 bases from J, with 10 bases between. The CDR3 is made up of 14 amino acids. CDR3 nucleotides: TGTGCCAGCAGCTTAAGGTCCGCGGACTATGGCTACACCTTC. This translates into CASSLRSADYGYTF.

The genes are TRBV7-3 and TRBJ2-7; TRBD2 matches at 8 bases. Germline lookup yields CDR1 SGHTA and CDR2 FQGTGA. CDR3 size: 15 residues. Trimming took 0 bases from V and 7 from J; bases not matched to a gene: 8. The CDR3 DNA reads TGTGCCAGCAGCTTAACCGGAACTAGCGGCGGTGAGCAGTACTTC. Translated: CASSLTGTSGGEQYF. The full variable domain, rest sourced from reference TRBV7-3 and TRBJ2-7, is GAGVSQTPSNKVTEKGKYVELRCDPISGHTALYWYRQSLGQGPEFLIYFQGTGAADDSGLPNDRFFAVRPEGSVSTLKIQRTERGDSAVYLCASSLTGTSGGEQYFGPGTRLTVT.

This clone was seen just once. The rearrangement joins TRBV4-1 to TRBJ1-1; no clear D. Trimming took 3 bases from V and 6 from J, leaving 5 bases between them. Germline V lookup: CDR1 MGHRA, CDR2 YSYEKL. This CDR3 has 11 residues. CDR3 nucleotide sequence: TGCGCCAGCAGCCAGCGGGCTGAAGCTTTCTTT. It is translated as CASSQRAEAFF.